These T cell receptor beta chains were read from a single sample in a study of molecular identifiers for immune sequencing clone quantification. TCRdb fed the PCR reads into MiXCR, producing one record per CDR3 protein. The sample contains more than 550,000 distinct CDR3 sequences, roughly 25% of which appear only once. Sequenced: naive CD8+ T cells from blood, with Jurkat cell RNA spiked in. The receptors shown here come from a human donor in good health. Some libraries in this study had Jurkat cell RNA spiked in. Each CDR3 is given with its conserved first and last residue. A D gene is named only where the DNA matches it firmly. A clone size is listed for some rows: how often the clone was seen (once, few, many), or a class if it is expanded.

CDR3nt,CDR3aa,abundance,d_gene,j_gene,v_gene
TGCAGCGTTGAAGTCAGTGGAAGCGAGCAGTACTTC,CSVEVSGSEQYF,.,.,TRBJ2-7,TRBV29-1
TGCAGTGCTAGAGATTTGCAGGGGCTGGGCACTGAAGCTTTCTTT,CSARDLQGLGTEAFF,.,.,TRBJ1-1,TRBV20-1
TGTGCCAGTAGTATGACCCCGGACAGGGGGAGGGGGTCACCCCTCCACTTT,CASSMTPDRGRGSPLHF,few,TRBD1,TRBJ1-6,TRBV19
TGTGCCAGTAGTAAGGACGAACCGTATCAGCCCCAGCATTTT,CASSKDEPYQPQHF,many,.,TRBJ1-5,TRBV19
TGTGCCATCGAAACCTGGGGACGCGGGGCAGATACGCAGTATTTT,CAIETWGRGADTQYF,many,.,TRBJ2-3,TRBV7-9
TGCGCCAGCAGCCTCACCAGGGCGTCCGAGCAGTACTTC,CASSLTRASEQYF,.,.,TRBJ2-7,TRBV4-1
TGTGCCAGCAGTTATCGGCCGGGACAGGGGCCTCCTGCGGACACTGAAGCTTTCTTT,CASSYRPGQGPPADTEAFF,.,TRBD1,TRBJ1-1,TRBV12-3/TRBV12-4
TGTGCCAGCAGCGCCGCGGGACACTCCTACAATGAGCAGTTCTTC,CASSAAGHSYNEQFF,many,.,TRBJ2-1,TRBV7-9
TGTGCCAGCAGCCAAGATATGTTAGTCCTCCAATTCTCCTACGAGCAGTACTTC,CASSQDMLVLQFSYEQYF,few,.,TRBJ2-7,TRBV4-2
TGTGCCAGCAGCTTGGAAACAGGGTATGAGACCCAGTACTTC,CASSLETGYETQYF,.,.,TRBJ2-5,TRBV5-6
TGCGCCAGCAGCCAAGGGGCGCGGGGGATCAATGAGCAGTTCTTC,CASSQGARGINEQFF,few,TRBD2,TRBJ2-1,TRBV4-1
TGTGCCAGCAGCATAAACGGGGAGCAGTACTTC,CASSINGEQYF,.,.,TRBJ2-7,TRBV7-2
TGTGCCAGCAGCTCGAGGGACAGGGGCCTCCTGGGGACCGGGGAGCTGTTTTTT,CASSSRDRGLLGTGELFF,few,TRBD1,TRBJ2-2,TRBV7-9